The rows below give T cell receptor beta chains drawn from one sample of a study of Graves' ophthalmopathy and Graves' hyperthyroidism. MiXCR, run by TCRdb on the multiplex PCR reads, gives a single entry per CDR3 protein. The sample holds over 200,000 distinct CDR3 sequences, around 28% seen once. Sequenced: peripheral blood. The receptors shown here come from a man between 50 and 59 years old with Graves' ophthalmopathy. CDR3s include the opening cysteine and the closing phenylalanine or tryptophan. The order of the fields is V gene, D gene, clone size, J gene, CDR3 DNA, CDR3 protein. A D gene is named only where the DNA matches it firmly. Some rows mark clone size as missing; the rest say once, few, many or name a class of expanded clone.

>TRBV4-1|-|many|TRBJ2-7
TGCGCCAGCAGCCAAGAACATAGGGCAGTGTACGAGCAGTACTTC
CASSQEHRAVYEQYF
>TRBV24-1|TRBD1|many|TRBJ2-5
TGTGCCACCGGAAACAGGGGGCCAAAAGAGACCCAGTACTTC
CATGNRGPKETQYF
>TRBV11-2|TRBD1|-|TRBJ1-2
TGTGCCAGCAGCCTAGACAGGGCCTCTAACTATGGCTACACCTTC
CASSLDRASNYGYTF
>TRBV12-3/TRBV12-4|TRBD1|-|TRBJ1-1
TGTGCCAGCAACCGGGACAGGGTGGGATTTGAAGCTTTCTTT
CASNRDRVGFEAFF
>TRBV4-1|-|many|TRBJ2-2
TGCGCCAGCAGCCAAGATCCCGGGACACGCACCGGGGAGCTGTTTTTT
CASSQDPGTRTGELFF
>TRBV4-3|-|many|TRBJ2-7
TGCGCCAGCAGCCAAGTTGTGTCAGACTACGAGCAGTACTTC
CASSQVVSDYEQYF
>TRBV2|-|many|TRBJ1-2
TGTGCCAGCAAAGGGCCTTATGGCTACACCTTC
CASKGPYGYTF
>TRBV7-8|-|-|TRBJ2-5
TGTGCCAGCAGCACCCCGCTTACTCGGACCCAGTACTTC
CASSTPLTRTQYF
>TRBV7-2|-|many|TRBJ2-7
TGTGCCAGCAGCTTAATACGGGAGATCTCCTACGAGCAGTACTTC
CASSLIREISYEQYF
>TRBV12-3/TRBV12-4|-|many|TRBJ2-7
TGTGCCAGCAGTTCTAAGTACAGCTCCTACGAGCAGTACTTC
CASSSKYSSYEQYF
>TRBV28|-|-|TRBJ2-7
TGTGCCAGCAGTTCACTTCGGACGGGATCTGCCTACGAGCAGTACTTC
CASSSLRTGSAYEQYF
>TRBV6-2/TRBV6-3|TRBD1|-|TRBJ1-1
TGTGCCAGCAGTGACACGACAGGGGCGAGGACTGAAGCTTTCTTT
CASSDTTGARTEAFF
>TRBV2|-|many|TRBJ1-2
TGTGCCAGCAGTGAAACGGGGCCCCACTCCACCTTC
CASSETGPHSTF
>TRBV12-3/TRBV12-4|-|many|TRBJ2-7
TGTGCCAGCAGCTCCACTAGGTCAAACTCCTACGAGCAGTACTTC
CASSSTRSNSYEQYF
>TRBV12-3/TRBV12-4|-|many|TRBJ2-7
TGTGCCACCAGGGGACCCTCCTACGAGCAGTACTTC
CATRGPSYEQYF
>TRBV7-2|-|-|TRBJ1-1
TGTGCCAGCAGCCGTTCGTCCGCTGCTTTCTTT
CASSRSSAAFF
>TRBV6-2/TRBV6-3|-|few|TRBJ2-7
TGTGCCAGCATTGGGATGGGCTACGAGCAGTACTTC
CASIGMGYEQYF
>TRBV6-2/TRBV6-3|-|-|TRBJ1-2
TGTGCCAGCAGGCCCAATTACCTCAGGGCAGGAGCTAACTATGGCTACACCTTC
CASRPNYLRAGANYGYTF
>TRBV28|-|many|TRBJ2-5
TGTGCCAGCAGTTATCAGGGTCCGGAGACCCAGTACTTC
CASSYQGPETQYF
>TRBV4-1|-|many|TRBJ1-5
TGCGCCAGCAGCCAAGGGCCAGGGGCCAATCAGCCCCAGCATTTT
CASSQGPGANQPQHF
>TRBV7-3|TRBD1|few|TRBJ1-2
TGTGCCAGCAGTGCCCCGGGACAGGCCTCTGGCTACACCTTC
CASSAPGQASGYTF
>TRBV28|-|-|TRBJ1-2
TGTGCCATCGGCCGGGGCAGCCCTTATGGCTACACCTTC
CAIGRGSPYGYTF
>TRBV28|TRBD1|many|TRBJ2-5
TGTGCCAGCAGTCCAACAGGGGAGTTAGAGACCCAGTACTTC
CASSPTGELETQYF
>TRBV2|TRBD1|many|TRBJ1-1
TGTGCCAGCAGTGACCCAGACAGGGTGGCTGAAGCTTTCTTT
CASSDPDRVAEAFF
>TRBV29-1|-|many|TRBJ2-7
TGCAGCGCTACTGGACAGCGGTACGAGCAGTACTTC
CSATGQRYEQYF
>TRBV28|TRBD1|many|TRBJ2-6
TGTGCCAGCAGTTTCCTGGACAGGGCAGGAAATTCTGGGGCCAACGTCCTGACTTTC
CASSFLDRAGNSGANVLTF
>TRBV19|-|many|TRBJ1-5
TGTGCCAGTAGTACTTTACAGGGTTCTAATCAGCCCCAGCATTTT
CASSTLQGSNQPQHF
>TRBV15|-|many|TRBJ2-5
TGTGCCACCAGCAGGGGGACGCTGGGGAAGACCCAGTACTTC
CATSRGTLGKTQYF
>TRBV9|-|many|TRBJ2-3
TGTGCCAGCAGCGTAGTCCCCGTAAGCTCCACGCAGTATTTT
CASSVVPVSSTQYF
>TRBV6-5|-|many|TRBJ2-7
TGTGCCAGCAGTTACACACCGAGGGCGGGCGAGCAGTACTTC
CASSYTPRAGEQYF
>TRBV7-9|-|many|TRBJ2-7
TGTGCCAGCAGCTTCGACAGAGACTACGAGCAGTACTTC
CASSFDRDYEQYF
>TRBV24-1|-|many|TRBJ2-5
TGTGCCACCAGTGATTTATCGGGAGAAGAGACCCAGTACTTC
CATSDLSGEETQYF
>TRBV12-3/TRBV12-4|TRBD1|medium-sized|TRBJ1-5
TGTGCCAGCAGTCTCGACAGGGGGCTAAGTCAGCCCCAGCATTTT
CASSLDRGLSQPQHF
>TRBV20-1|-|medium-sized|TRBJ1-2
TGCAGTGCTAGAGATCAAATGGGAGGCTACACCTTC
CSARDQMGGYTF
>TRBV6-1|-|-|TRBJ2-2
TGTGCCAGCAGCCCCCGGTTGGACGGGGAGCTGTTTTTT
CASSPRLDGELFF
>TRBV19|-|many|TRBJ1-5
TGTGCCAGTAGTCATCAAGCCCCGGGCGCTTATAGCAATCAGCCCCAGCATTTT
CASSHQAPGAYSNQPQHF
>TRBV11-2|TRBD1|many|TRBJ1-1
TGTGCCAGCAGCTTGGTGACAGGGGGCACTGAAGCTTTCTTT
CASSLVTGGTEAFF
>TRBV18|-|many|TRBJ1-1
TGTGCCAGCTCACCGGCGGGACCCATGAACACTGAAGCTTTCTTT
CASSPAGPMNTEAFF
>TRBV27|-|many|TRBJ2-5
TGTGCCAGCAGTTTGACACGGGCAATTGAGGCAGAGACCCAGTACTTC
CASSLTRAIEAETQYF
>TRBV7-9|TRBD2|many|TRBJ2-5
TGTGCCAGCAGCTCAGCGGGAGACCGGGAGACCCAGTACTTC
CASSSAGDRETQYF
>TRBV25-1|TRBD2|many|TRBJ2-7
TGTGCCAGCATACGGGGGAGGGCGCAGGTACACGAGCAGTACTTC
CASIRGRAQVHEQYF
>TRBV7-2|-|-|TRBJ1-2
TGTGCCAGCAGCTTAGATGGTGGGAGATGGGGCTACACCTTC
CASSLDGGRWGYTF
>TRBV20-1|-|many|TRBJ1-1
TGCAGTGCTAGACCCCCGAACACTGAAGCTTTCTTT
CSARPPNTEAFF
>TRBV7-9|-|many|TRBJ2-5
TGTGCCAGCAGCGTCCGACTGCAAGAGACCCAGTACTTC
CASSVRLQETQYF
>TRBV15|-|once|TRBJ2-7
TGTGCCACCAGTAGGGACGCGGGACGCGACGAGCAGTACTTC
CATSRDAGRDEQYF
>TRBV12-3/TRBV12-4|-|-|TRBJ1-2
TGTGCCAGCAGTTTAGCGGGTGGGACTCTCCCTTCCACCTTC
CASSLAGGTLPSTF
>TRBV7-2|TRBD2|medium-sized|TRBJ2-7
TGTGCCAGCAGCTTAGTCGTGACTAGCGGCTCCTACGAGCAGTACTTC
CASSLVVTSGSYEQYF
>TRBV19|-|many|TRBJ1-1
TGTGCCAGTAGCCTTCGGGGCACTGAAGCTTTCTTT
CASSLRGTEAFF
>TRBV28|-|-|TRBJ2-7
TGTGCCAGCATCTCCGAGGCTGGGGCCTACGAGCAGTACTTC
CASISEAGAYEQYF
>TRBV5-1|-|few|TRBJ2-7
TGCGCCAGCAGCCCAGAGCCAGGGCAGTTATCCTACGAGCAGTACTTC
CASSPEPGQLSYEQYF
>TRBV28|-|-|TRBJ2-6
TGTGCCAGCAGTCAGGGACATCGCTCTGGGGCCAACGTCCTGACTTTC
CASSQGHRSGANVLTF
>TRBV12-3/TRBV12-4|-|many|TRBJ2-2
TGTGCCAGCACCCTGGCCGGGGAGCTGTTTTTT
CASTLAGELFF
>TRBV28|-|many|TRBJ1-2
TGTGCCAGCAGTTTACTGTCTGGCTACACCTTC
CASSLLSGYTF
>TRBV7-2|-|-|TRBJ1-2
TGTGCCAGCAGTCCCCAGATTAACTATGGCTACACCTTC
CASSPQINYGYTF
>TRBV27|TRBD1|-|TRBJ1-1
TGTGCCAGCAGTCTACGGGGACAGCCGAACACTGAAGCTTTCTTT
CASSLRGQPNTEAFF
>TRBV20-1|-|many|TRBJ2-7
TGCAGTGCGCGAGGGGAGAGCTCCTACGAGCAGTACTTC
CSARGESSYEQYF
>TRBV20-1|-|many|TRBJ2-5
TGCAGTGCTAGTTCCCCTAACCAAGAGACCCAGTACTTC
CSASSPNQETQYF
>TRBV6-2/TRBV6-3|-|-|TRBJ1-6
TGTGCCAGCAGTTGGATGAGCTCCTATAATTCACCCCTCCACTTT
CASSWMSSYNSPLHF
>TRBV6-5|-|many|TRBJ2-7
TGTGCCAGCGCAGGACACCTCTTGAAGCAGTACTTC
CASAGHLLKQYF